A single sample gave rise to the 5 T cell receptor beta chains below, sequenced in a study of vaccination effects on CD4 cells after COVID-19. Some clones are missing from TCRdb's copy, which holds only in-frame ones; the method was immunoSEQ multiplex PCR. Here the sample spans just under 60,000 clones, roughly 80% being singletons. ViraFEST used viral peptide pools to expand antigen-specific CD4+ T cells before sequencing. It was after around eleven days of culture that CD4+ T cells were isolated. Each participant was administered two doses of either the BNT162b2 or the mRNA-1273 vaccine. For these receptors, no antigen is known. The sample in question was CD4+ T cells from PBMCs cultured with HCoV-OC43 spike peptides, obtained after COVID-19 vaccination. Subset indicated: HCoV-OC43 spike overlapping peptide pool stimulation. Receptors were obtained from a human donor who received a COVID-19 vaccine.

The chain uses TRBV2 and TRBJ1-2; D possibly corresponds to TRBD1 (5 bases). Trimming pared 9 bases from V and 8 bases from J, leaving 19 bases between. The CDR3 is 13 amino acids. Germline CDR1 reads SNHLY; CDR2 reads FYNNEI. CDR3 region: CASGRGERGGYTF. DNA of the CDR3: TGTGCCAGTGGACGAGGGGAGAGAGGCGGCTACACCTTC.

The CDR3 region has the DNA TGTGCCAGCAGTTTATTGACGGGAAACACCATATATTTT. Translation: CASSLLTGNTIYF. The chain combines TRBV12-3 or TRBV12-4 with TRBJ1-3; D unclear. Trimming removed 2 bases at V and 4 bases at J, with 6 bases between. This CDR3 has 13 residues.

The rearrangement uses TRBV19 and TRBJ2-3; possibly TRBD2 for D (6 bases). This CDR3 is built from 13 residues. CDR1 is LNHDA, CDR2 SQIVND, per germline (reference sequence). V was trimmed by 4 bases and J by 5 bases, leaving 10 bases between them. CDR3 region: CASSTTGGDTQYF. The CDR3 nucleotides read TGTGCCAGTAGTACAACCGGGGGAGATACGCAGTATTTT.

The CDR3, as DNA: TGTGCCATCAGTGAACAGGGATTGGACGAGCAGTACGTC. Protein product: CAISEQGLDEQYV. The V call is TRBV10-3, the J call TRBJ2-7; possibly TRBD1 for D (6 bases). The ends were cut back, 3 bases at V and 5 bases at J, with 11 bases in the middle. The germline CDR1 and CDR2 sequences are ENHRY and SYGVKD. The CDR3 covers 13 residues.

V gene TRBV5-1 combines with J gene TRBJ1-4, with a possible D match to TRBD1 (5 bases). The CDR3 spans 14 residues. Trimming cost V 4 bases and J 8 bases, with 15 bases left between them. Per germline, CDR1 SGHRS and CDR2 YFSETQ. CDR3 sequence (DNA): TGCGCCAGCAGCCTGGAGGGGTTGGGGGAAAAACTGTTTTTT. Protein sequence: CASSLEGLGEKLFF.